The rows below give T cell receptor beta chains drawn from one sample of a study of blood T cell repertoires in COVID-19. The protocol was immunoSEQ multiplex PCR, while the TCRdb copy is restricted to in-frame clones and leaves out a portion. The sample lists a few hundred thousand clones, roughly 84% occurring once. The sequenced sample consisted of peripheral blood. The receptors come from a man aged 60 to 69 with acute or convalescent COVID-19. The CDR3 runs from the conserved cysteine through the conserved F or W. A D gene is named only where the DNA matches it firmly. A clone size is listed for some rows: how often the clone was seen (once, few, many), or a class if it is expanded.

>TRBV6-5|NA|TRBJ2-1|TRBD2
CASSYSVAGGQNEQFF
TGTGCCAGCAGTTATAGTGTAGCGGGGGGGCAGAATGAGCAGTTCTTC
>TRBV3-1/TRBV3-2|few|TRBJ2-1|NA
CASSTQGGGMVEQFF
TGTGCCAGCAGCACACAGGGGGGGGGTATGGTTGAGCAGTTCTTC
>TRBV19|NA|TRBJ2-5|NA
CAPGAQARETQYF
TGTGCCCCAGGGGCACAGGCGAGAGAGACCCAGTACTTC
>TRBV5-8|NA|TRBJ2-2|TRBD2
CASSLGGRRTGELFF
TGTGCCAGCAGCTTGGGCGGGAGGAGGACCGGGGAGCTGTTTTTT
>TRBV10-3|NA|TRBJ2-3|TRBD2
CAIRSPQNRVGGPHTQYF
TGTGCCATCAGATCCCCCCAAAATAGGGTGGGAGGGCCCCATACGCAGTATTTT
>TRBV28|NA|TRBJ1-2|TRBD1
CASSQGQGWGGYTF
TGTGCCAGCAGTCAGGGACAGGGATGGGGTGGCTACACCTTC
>TRBV2|NA|TRBJ2-7|NA
CASSASSVPSYEQYF
TGTGCCAGCAGTGCGTCTAGCGTCCCCTCCTACGAGCAGTACTTC
>TRBV3-1/TRBV3-2|NA|TRBJ1-4|NA
CASSHPLGATNEKLFF
TGTGCCAGCAGCCACCCGTTAGGAGCAACTAATGAAAAACTGTTTTTT
>TRBV29-1|few|TRBJ2-1|TRBD2
CSVGLSSGTVGNEQFF
TGCAGCGTTGGACTCTCTAGCGGGACAGTGGGCAATGAGCAGTTCTTC
>TRBV7-9|NA|TRBJ2-7|TRBD2
CASTWSRGLVPYEQYF
TGTGCCAGCACCTGGAGTAGGGGACTAGTCCCTTACGAGCAGTACTTC
>TRBV25-1|NA|TRBJ1-4|NA
CASTGGEEKLFF
TGTGCCAGCACCGGGGGGGAAGAAAAACTGTTTTTT
>TRBV5-1|NA|TRBJ2-4|TRBD2
CASSFQAGVGNIQYF
TGCGCCAGCAGCTTCCAAGCGGGAGTTGGAAACATTCAGTACTTC
>TRBV29-1|NA|TRBJ2-5|TRBD2
CSVGGTSGSSETQYF
TGCAGCGTTGGGGGGACTAGCGGGAGTAGTGAGACCCAGTACTTC
>TRBV7-2|NA|TRBJ2-1|TRBD2
CASSRLAGVTYNEQFF
TGTGCCAGCAGTAGACTAGCGGGAGTCACCTACAATGAGCAGTTCTTC
>TRBV5-1|NA|TRBJ2-7|NA
CASSLDRVSYEQYF
TGCGCCAGCAGCTTGGACAGAGTATCCTACGAGCAGTACTTC
>TRBV5-1|NA|TRBJ1-4|NA
CASSFSQGVGEKLFF
TGCGCCAGCAGCTTTAGCCAGGGCGTAGGGGAAAAACTGTTTTTT
>TRBV7-9|NA|TRBJ1-4|TRBD1
CASSNRGNGEKLFF
TGTGCCAGCAGCAACAGGGGAAACGGTGAAAAACTGTTTTTT
>TRBV23-1|NA|TRBJ2-3|NA
CASSQLFTPNRVGTDTQYF
TGCGCCAGCAGTCAACTCTTTACACCTAACAGGGTTGGTACAGATACGCAGTATTTT
>TRBV11-2|NA|TRBJ1-1|TRBD1
CASSRSGGLEAFF
TGTGCCAGCAGCCGATCAGGGGGCCTTGAAGCTTTCTTT
>TRBV6-2/TRBV6-3|NA|TRBJ2-1|TRBD2
CASSSGLAGVRNEQFF
TGTGCCAGCAGTTCCGGACTAGCGGGTGTGAGGAATGAGCAGTTCTTC
>TRBV29-1|NA|TRBJ2-3|TRBD1
CSVRAGTGGRDTQYF
TGCAGCGTTCGCGCCGGGACAGGGGGGAGAGATACGCAGTATTTT
>TRBV21-1|NA|TRBJ1-5|NA
CASSKGGVGGPSGNQPQHF
TGTGCCAGCAGCAAAGGGGGGGTGGGAGGCCCAAGCGGCAATCAGCCCCAGCATTTT
>TRBV19|NA|TRBJ2-2|NA
CASMVLGSAGELFF
TGTGCCAGTATGGTGCTAGGATCGGCCGGGGAGCTGTTTTTT
>TRBV5-6|NA|TRBJ2-7|NA
CASSFTGTEQYF
TGTGCCAGCAGCTTCACAGGGACCGAGCAGTACTTC
>TRBV19|NA|TRBJ1-2|TRBD1
CASSTGGSGYTF
TGTGCCAGTAGTACAGGGGGCTCTGGCTACACCTTC
>TRBV2|few|TRBJ2-1|NA
CASSGLVRIYNEQFF
TGTGCCAGCAGTGGGCTAGTTCGGATCTACAATGAGCAGTTCTTC
>TRBV24-1|once|TRBJ2-5|TRBD2
CATSGSSGGARETQYF
TGTGCCACCAGTGGCAGTAGCGGGGGGGCCCGGGAGACCCAGTACTTC
>TRBV4-1|NA|TRBJ1-5|NA
CASSQTPLGSQPQHF
TGCGCCAGCAGCCAGACCCCTCTGGGCAGTCAGCCCCAGCATTTT
>TRBV3-1/TRBV3-2|NA|TRBJ2-3|TRBD2
CASSLKGLAGASDTQYF
TGTGCCAGCAGCCTGAAAGGACTAGCGGGGGCCTCAGATACGCAGTATTTT
>TRBV11-3|NA|TRBJ1-2|TRBD1
CASSTTGAYGYTF
TGTGCCAGCAGCACGACAGGGGCCTATGGCTACACCTTC
>TRBV9|NA|TRBJ2-1|NA
CASSVDPGAENEQFF
TGTGCCAGCAGCGTAGATCCGGGAGCTGAGAATGAGCAGTTCTTC